Presented here are 16 T cell receptor beta chains from one specimen sequenced in a study of shared clonotypes between healthy human individuals. TCRdb's table, derived via immunoSEQ multiplex PCR, lists solely in-frame clones and lacks some. The sample contains approximately 2,000,000 clones, 92% of which appear only once. The sequenced sample was naive CD4+ T cells from PBMCs. Subset: CD45RA+ positively selected. These receptors were taken from a man aged 18 to 29 in good health. Some clones in this sample may be carry-over from other donors' samples.

The CDR3 nucleotides read TGTGCCATCAGTGCCCGCGGCGGCTACACCTTC. This translates into CAISARGGYTF. The chain recombines TRBV10-3 with TRBJ1-2; D not certain. The V gene lost 4 bases and the J gene lost 8 bases, with 8 bases spanning the gap. The germline V gene encodes CDR1 ENHRY and CDR2 SYGVKD. CDR3 length: 11 residues.

V gene TRBV28 combines with J gene TRBJ2-3, with 8 bases matching TRBD2. CDR1 is MDHEN, CDR2 SYDVKM, per germline. V lost 7 bases and J lost 4; bases outside the gene matches: 4. This CDR3 is 13 amino acids long. The CDR3 DNA is TGTGCCAGCACCCCCGGGAGGGCAGATACGCAGTATTTT. Translated: CASTPGRADTQYF.

Here the CDR3 reads CASSPPAALPAFF. CDR3 DNA sequence: TGTGCCAGCAGCCCGCCGGCAGCCCTACCAGCTTTCTTT. The genes are TRBV28 and TRBJ1-1, with D uncertain. The CDR3 runs to 13 residues. V shed 6 bases and J shed 10 bases, with 18 bases lying between them. Looked up from germline, CDR1 is MDHEN and CDR2 is SYDVKM.

This chain connects TRBV28 to TRBJ1-4; D not certain. Germline CDR1 MDHEN, CDR2 SYDVKM. V was clipped by 3 bases and J by 4 bases, with 9 bases between them. The CDR3 sequence is 14 residues long. CDR3 in DNA: TGTGCCAGCAGTTTTAGATGGGGTAATGAAAAACTGTTTTTT. It specifies CASSFRWGNEKLFF.

The genes are TRBV28 and TRBJ2-3; 8 nucleotides match TRBD2. CDR1 and CDR2 from the germline V gene are MDHEN and SYDVKM. V lost 6 bases, J lost 4 bases, and 6 bases stayed unmatched. This CDR3 contains 14 residues. DNA of the CDR3: TGTGCCAGCAGACAGCGGGAGTACGCAGATACGCAGTATTTT. This encodes CASRQREYADTQYF.

This clone was found once. The genes are TRBV28 and TRBJ2-1; perhaps TRBD2 as D (5 bases). CDR3 length equals 14 residues. Deletions cut 7 bases from V and 8 bases from J, with 18 bases between. CDR1 is MDHEN and CDR2 is SYDVKM in the germline V gene. The CDR3 bases are TGTGCCAGCACCTGGGTCCGAGGTAGCGATGAGCAGTTCTTC. Translated, it gives CASTWVRGSDEQFF.

The V and J genes are TRBV6-5 and TRBJ1-2, with 7 bases lining up with TRBD1. The CDR3 spans 14 residues. The germline V gene has CDR1 MNHEY and CDR2 SVGAGI. V lost 6 bases and J lost 7; bases outside the gene matches: 11. The CDR3 region has the DNA TGTGCCAGCAGACCAATTCAGGGGGGAGGTGGCTACACCTTC. Translation: CASRPIQGGGGYTF.

J is TRBJ2-3 and V is TRBV28; possibly TRBD2 for D (5 bases). Germline loops: CDR1 MDHEN, CDR2 SYDVKM. The CDR3 runs to 14 residues. V was clipped by 2 bases and J by 6 bases, with 12 bases between them. DNA for the CDR3: TGTGCCAGCAGTTTACTAGCTTCTCGGGATACGCAGTATTTT. It codes for CASSLLASRDTQYF.

The chain uses TRBV19 and TRBJ2-1; 7 bases align to TRBD2. The V gene end was trimmed by 1 base and the J gene end by 3 bases; junction bases not matched to a gene: 12. This CDR3 is built from 18 residues. CDR1 is LNHDA and CDR2 is SQIVND in the germline V gene (reference sequence). CDR3 DNA: TGTGCCAGTAGTATAGGATTAAGAGCGGGACCCATCTACAATGAGCAGTTCTTC. Protein: CASSIGLRAGPIYNEQFF.

V usage is TRBV5-4 and J usage is TRBJ2-1, with TRBD2 matching 16 bases. From germline, CDR1 is SGHNT and CDR2 YYREEE (reference sequence). V was pared by 4 bases and J by 8 bases, with 6 bases of the junction left unmatched. The CDR3 is made up of 16 amino acids. The CDR3 region has the DNA TGTGCCAGCAGCCCACCGGGACTAGCGGGAGGGGATGAGCAGTTCTTC. It yields the protein CASSPPGLAGGDEQFF.

The chain couples TRBV11-3 to TRBJ2-1; 7 bases agree with TRBD2. Germline V lookup: CDR1 SGHNT, CDR2 YENEEA. CDR3 length: 15 residues. The V segment lost 4 bases and the J segment 3 bases; nucleotides outside the gene matches: 6. The CDR3 sequence: CASSSVLALYNEQFF. CDR3 nucleotide sequence: TGTGCCAGCAGCTCTGTACTAGCGCTCTACAATGAGCAGTTCTTC.

The V call is TRBV29-1, the J call TRBJ2-4, with a weak D call TRBD1 (6 bases). The CDR3 spans 13 residues. V was trimmed by 3 bases and J by 5 bases, leaving 11 bases between them. CDR1 is SQVTM and CDR2 is ANQGSEA in the germline V gene. CDR3 region: CSVEVRGENIQYF. For the CDR3, the DNA is TGCAGCGTTGAGGTCAGGGGAGAAAACATTCAGTACTTC. The entire variable domain, with the rest obtained from reference TRBV29-1 and TRBJ2-4, is as follows: SAVISQKPSRDICQRGTSLTIQCQVDSQVTMMFWYRQQPGQSLTLIATANQGSEATYESGFVIDKFPISRPNLTFSTLTVSNMSPEDSSIYLCSVEVRGENIQYFGAGTRLSVL.

The chain links TRBV20-1 to TRBJ2-3; D unresolved. CDR3 length equals 9 residues. Germline CDR1 reads DFQATT; CDR2 reads SNEGSKA (reference sequence). CDR3 in amino acids: CSFGDTQYF. For the CDR3, the DNA is TGCAGCTTTGGGGATACGCAGTATTTT.

For this clone: This same CDR3 is encoded by further DNA sequences in the sample. This chain links TRBV2 with TRBJ2-2; weak D call: TRBD2 (6 bases). The germline V gene encodes CDR1 SNHLY and CDR2 FYNNEI. The CDR3 covers 15 residues. V was cut by 5 bases and J by 0 bases, with 10 bases left in between. CDR3: CASSRDSANTGELFF. As DNA, the CDR3 is TGTGCCAGCAGTCGGGACTCAGCGAACACCGGGGAGCTGTTTTTT. Using reference TRBV2 and TRBJ2-2 for the parts outside the CDR3, the full variable domain is EPEVTQTPSHQVTQMGQEVILRCVPISNHLYFYWYRQILGQKVEFLVSFYNNEISEKSEIFDDQFSVERPDGSNFTLKIRSTKLEDSAMYFCASSRDSANTGELFFGEGSRLTVL.

The rearrangement uses TRBV7-2 and TRBJ2-7; 8 bases match TRBD2. CDR1 is SGHTA and CDR2 is FQGNSA in the germline V gene. The V segment lost 6 bases and the J segment 5 bases; nucleotides outside the gene matches: 9. This CDR3 is 14 amino acids long. CDR3 in amino acids: CASRRGGGSDEQYF. CDR3 sequence (DNA): TGTGCCAGCAGACGGGGGGGCGGGAGCGACGAGCAGTACTTC.

The chain combines TRBV4-3 with TRBJ1-1; weak D call: TRBD1 (6 bases). V was pared by 4 bases and J by 4 bases, with 19 bases between. The CDR3 consists of 16 residues. Germline loops: CDR1 LGHNA, CDR2 YSLEER. The CDR3 DNA reads TGCGCCAGCAGCCGACAGAACAGGGTCGGCGGCACTGAAGCTTTCTTT. Translated, it gives CASSRQNRVGGTEAFF.